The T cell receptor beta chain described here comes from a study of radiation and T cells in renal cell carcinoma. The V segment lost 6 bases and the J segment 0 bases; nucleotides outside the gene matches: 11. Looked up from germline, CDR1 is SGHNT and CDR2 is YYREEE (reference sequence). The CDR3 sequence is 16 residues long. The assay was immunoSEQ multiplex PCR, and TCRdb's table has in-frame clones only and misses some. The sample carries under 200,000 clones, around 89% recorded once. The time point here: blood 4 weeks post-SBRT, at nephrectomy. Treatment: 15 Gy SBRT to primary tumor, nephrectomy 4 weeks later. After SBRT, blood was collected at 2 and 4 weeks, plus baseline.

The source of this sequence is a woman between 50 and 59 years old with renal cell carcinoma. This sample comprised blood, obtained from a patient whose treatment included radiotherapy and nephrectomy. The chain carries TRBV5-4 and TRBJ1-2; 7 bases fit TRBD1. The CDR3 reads CASTQGRGQANYGYTF. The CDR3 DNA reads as TGTGCCAGCACCCAAGGGAGGGGGCAAGCTAACTATGGCTACACCTTC.